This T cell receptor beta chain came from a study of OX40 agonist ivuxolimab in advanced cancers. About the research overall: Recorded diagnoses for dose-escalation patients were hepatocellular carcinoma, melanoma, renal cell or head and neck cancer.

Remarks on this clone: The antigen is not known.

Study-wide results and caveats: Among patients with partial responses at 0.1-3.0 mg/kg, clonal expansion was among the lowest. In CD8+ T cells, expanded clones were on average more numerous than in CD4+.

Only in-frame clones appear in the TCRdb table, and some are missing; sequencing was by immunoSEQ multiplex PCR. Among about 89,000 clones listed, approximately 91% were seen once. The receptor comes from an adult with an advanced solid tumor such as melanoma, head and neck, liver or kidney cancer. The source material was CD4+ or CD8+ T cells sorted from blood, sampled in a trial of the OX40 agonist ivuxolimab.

As DNA, the CDR3 is TGTGCCAGCAGCGTAGCCCTTTCAGACACTAGCGGCCAAGAGACCCAGTACTTC. As protein: CASSVALSDTSGQETQYF. This chain joins TRBV9 and TRBJ2-5, with 8 positions matching TRBD2. The CDR3 runs to 18 residues. After removal of 0 bases from V and 1 base from J, the junction contained 11 bases not matched to a gene. Germline CDR1 reads SGDLS; CDR2 reads YYNGEE.